The source of this T cell receptor (beta chain) is a study of cytomegalovirus exposure and HLA in healthy donors. The wider study: In an earlier analysis, approximately 120 million unique TCR beta sequences were found from some 200 million T cells. Findings of the study overall: Later analysis reportedly placed an Asian-associated ancestry cluster below the roughly 670-donor mean in N-insertions. 87-base-pair reads could not separate some V segments, including TRBV6-2 and TRBV6-3. Using a false discovery rate of 0.05, a later analysis showed that roughly 16,000 TCR beta sequences were associated with HLA alleles.

The CDR3 consists of 12 residues. The germline gives CDR1 SGHVS, CDR2 FQNEAQ. V shed 5 bases, J shed 9 bases, and the junction held 6 bases outside the gene matches. This clone was observed a handful of times. Its antigen is still unknown. It was with 60 Vbeta and 13 Jbeta primers that the PCR ran. The repertoire was sequenced with immunoSEQ multiplex PCR; TCRdb's copy has only in-frame clones and lacks some. Of around 280,000 clones listed, about 90% are singletons. The TCR originated in a woman between 18 and 29 years old in good health and CMV-seronegative. The sample consisted of PBMCs. J is TRBJ1-1 and V is TRBV7-8; the match to TRBD1 covers 7 bases. The CDR3 spells CASSDDRVKAFF. CDR3 bases: TGTGCCAGCAGCGACGACAGGGTTAAAGCTTTCTTT.